The 23 T cell receptor beta chains below all came from one sample that was sequenced in a study of T cell responses to AZD1222 COVID-19 vaccine (dated by TCRdb to the early 2020s). The time point label here, explained by the study, means: baseline before first vaccination. The method was the immunoSEQ multiplex PCR assay. This immuneACCESS table, as held by TCRdb, lists in-frame sequences with V and J called but not all clones. Of the missing ones, under half trace to an unresolved V gene in checked studies; the others have no known cause. The sample profile shows under 140,000 clones; around 90% of them were found once. Clones ranked in the top ten supply 3.2% of the sample. The source was peripheral blood, collected on day 0 of AZD1222 vaccination. The origin of the receptors is an adult in good health.

This clone was seen just once. The chain carries TRBV28 and TRBJ1-5, with a possible D match to TRBD1 (5 bases). CDR1 and CDR2 from the germline V gene are MDHEN and SYDVKM. Between the trimmed V and J ends, which lost 4 bases and 0 bases, there was a span of 13 bases. The CDR3 length is 16 residues. The CDR3 nucleotides read TGTGCCAGCAGTTGGGGCGGGGTGAGTAGCAATCAGCCCCAGCATTTT. This sequence encodes CASSWGGVSSNQPQHF.

J is TRBJ1-6 and V is TRBV7-2; TRBD1 matches at 7 bases. V was pared by 5 bases and J by 6 bases, with 7 bases of the junction left unmatched. The CDR3 loop spans 15 amino acids. Germline-derived CDR1 and CDR2 are SGHTA and FQGNSA. The CDR3 region has the DNA TGTGCCAGCAGCCCACGGGACAGCACTAATTCACCCCTCCACTTT. As protein: CASSPRDSTNSPLHF. Drawing the rest from reference TRBV7-2 and TRBJ1-6, the complete variable domain is GAGVSQSPSNKVTEKGKDVELRCDPISGHTALYWYRQSLGQGLEFLIYFQGNSAPDKSGLPSDRFSAERTGGSVSTLTIQRTQQEDSAVYLCASSPRDSTNSPLHFGNGTRLTVT.

The chain recombines TRBV28 with TRBJ2-7; D gene ambiguous. The V end was cut by 6 bases, the J end by 0 bases, with 6 bases between. The CDR3 sequence is 12 residues long. CDR1 MDHEN and CDR2 SYDVKM come from the germline V gene. The CDR3 spells CASSVSSYEQYF. CDR3 coding DNA: TGTGCCAGCAGCGTATCCTCCTACGAGCAGTACTTC.

The V call is TRBV19, the J call TRBJ2-1; 8 nucleotides agree with TRBD1. Germline CDR1 LNHDA, CDR2 SQIVND (reference sequence). This CDR3 has 14 residues. V gave up 5 bases and J gave up 6 bases; unmatched junction bases: 6. The CDR3 is CASSFGQGINEQFF. In DNA form, the CDR3 reads TGTGCCAGTAGTTTCGGACAGGGTATCAATGAGCAGTTCTTC.

This clone showed up just once. The chain employs TRBV3-1 (or the pseudogene TRBV3-2) and TRBJ1-3; 8 nucleotides line up with TRBD1. V dropped 1 base and J dropped 3; count of bases not matched to a gene: 2. This CDR3 comprises 15 residues. CDR1 and CDR2 (germline): LGHDT, YNNKEL (reference sequence). Here the CDR3 DNA reads TGTGCCAGCAGCCAAGCCGACAGGGGTGGAAACACCATATATTTT. Protein: CASSQADRGGNTIYF.

The chain joins TRBV2 to TRBJ1-4; TRBD1 is a possible D gene (5 bases). Germline V gene lookup returns CDR1 SNHLY and CDR2 FYNNEI. CDR3 size: 14 residues. V shed 6 bases and J shed 5 bases, with 13 bases lying between them. CDR3 bases: TGTGCCAGCAGAGCGGGGGGTTCCAATGAAAAACTGTTTTTT. Residues: CASRAGGSNEKLFF.

Only a few counts were recorded for this clone. This chain uses TRBV7-6 with TRBJ1-1, with D unclear. CDR1 and CDR2 from the germline V gene are SGHVS and FNYEAQ. V gave up 5 bases and J gave up 1 base, with 11 bases separating them. This CDR3 has 14 residues. CDR3 DNA: TGTGCCAGCAGCCTCAGTAACGGGAACACTGAAGCTTTCTTT. Translated, it gives CASSLSNGNTEAFF.

A few counts support this clone. The V and J genes are TRBV21-1 and TRBJ1-5; TRBD1 is taken as the D call from the table, unchecked against the DNA. TRBV21-1 is shown as a pseudogene. The CDR3 consists of 18 residues. CDR3 DNA sequence: TGTGCCAGCAGGAGGGACAGGGGGCCTCCCCTTTACAATCAGCCCCAGCATTTT. It translates to CASRRDRGPPLYNQPQHF.

The chain is built from TRBV5-1 and TRBJ1-5, with 11 bases lining up with TRBD1. Germline loops: CDR1 SGHRS, CDR2 YFSETQ. V lost 0 bases to trimming and J lost 7 bases; unmatched junction nucleotides: 6. There are 16 residues in the CDR3. This CDR3 is CASSLEGQGAGQPQHF. The CDR3 region has the DNA TGCGCCAGCAGCTTGGAAGGACAGGGGGCCGGGCAGCCCCAGCATTTT.

This rearrangement joins TRBV11-3 to TRBJ2-1, with unresolved D. The germline V gene has CDR1 SGHNT and CDR2 YENEEA. The CDR3 totals 16 residues. V was cut by 5 bases and J by 1 base, with 15 bases left in between. As DNA, the CDR3 is TGTGCCAGCAGCCCTGGAGATGTAGGGTCCTACAATGAGCAGTTCTTC. Translating gives CASSPGDVGSYNEQFF.

The chain recombines TRBV10-3 with TRBJ1-1; weak D call: TRBD1 (5 bases). CDR3 size: 16 residues. The germline CDR1 and CDR2 sequences are ENHRY and SYGVKD. The V end lost 5 bases, the J end lost 1 base, and 17 bases lay between the germline ends. In nucleotides, the CDR3 is TGTGCCATCAGTCACCAACCAACAGGCGAGAACACTGAAGCTTTCTTT. This translates into CAISHQPTGENTEAFF.

This rearrangement joins TRBV18 to TRBJ2-5, with 7 bases identical to TRBD1. This CDR3 has 15 amino acids. Unmatched junction bases numbered 6, after V lost 1 base and J lost 4 bases. Germline V gives CDR1 KGHSH, CDR2 LQKENI. The CDR3 DNA reads as TGTGCCAGCTCACCACGACAGGGACCCCGAGAGACCCAGTACTTC. It specifies CASSPRQGPRETQYF.

The V and J genes are TRBV15 and TRBJ1-6; D is unresolved. V gave up 0 bases and J gave up 10 bases, with 13 bases separating them. This CDR3 comprises 15 residues. The germline V gene encodes CDR1 LNHNV and CDR2 YYDKDF (reference sequence). CDR3 bases: TGTGCCACCAGCAGAGAGTATGGGGAAGACTCACCCCTCCACTTT. Its translation is CATSREYGEDSPLHF.

This clone was seen a single time. This rearrangement joins TRBV29-1 to TRBJ2-1; D is undetermined. This CDR3 spans 14 amino acids. Germline-derived CDR1 and CDR2 are SQVTM and ANQGSEA. Trimming took 3 bases from V and 0 from J, leaving 9 bases between them. The CDR3: CSVEGLSSYNEQFF. The CDR3 DNA sequence: TGCAGCGTTGAGGGCCTGAGCTCCTACAATGAGCAGTTCTTC.

The chain employs TRBV5-1 and TRBJ2-1; 8 bases map to TRBD2. The CDR3 is made up of 15 amino acids. In germline, CDR1 is SGHRS, CDR2 YFSETQ. V gave up 4 bases and J gave up 2 bases; unmatched junction bases: 5. For the CDR3, the DNA is TGCGCCAGCAGCACCCCCGGGGGGGCCTACAATGAGCAGTTCTTC. Translating it yields CASSTPGGAYNEQFF.

This chain uses TRBV2 with TRBJ1-4, with 9 bases identical to TRBD1. Germline V lookup: CDR1 SNHLY, CDR2 FYNNEI. J lost 2 bases, V lost 6 bases, and 7 bases had no gene match. This CDR3 is 16 amino acids long. This CDR3 is CASSAPDRGTNEKLFF. CDR3 DNA sequence: TGTGCCAGCAGCGCCCCCGACAGGGGGACTAATGAAAAACTGTTTTTT. Full variable domain (remainder filled in from reference TRBV2 and TRBJ1-4): EPEVTQTPSHQVTQMGQEVILRCVPISNHLYFYWYRQILGQKVEFLVSFYNNEISEKSEIFDDQFSVERPDGSNFTLKIRSTKLEDSAMYFCASSAPDRGTNEKLFFGSGTQLSVL.

The V gene is TRBV4-2, the J gene TRBJ1-1, with 7 bases matching TRBD1. The CDR3 extends over 15 amino acids. V lost 4 bases to trimming and J lost 10 bases; unmatched junction nucleotides: 15. The V gene's germline CDR1 is LGHNA and CDR2 YNFKEQ. The DNA of the CDR3 is TGTGCCAGCAGCCGGGGTCTAGGACAGGTTCGTCCAGCTTTCTTT. It codes for CASSRGLGQVRPAFF.

This chain links TRBV21-1 with TRBJ1-5; the listed D gene, TRBD1, was not tested against the DNA. TRBV21-1 is described as a pseudogene. The CDR3 has 17 amino acids. CDR3: CASSLPRTRHSNQPQHF. In DNA form, the CDR3 reads TGTGCCAGCAGCCTACCTCGGACACGCCATAGCAATCAGCCCCAGCATTTT.

This clone was found a few times. V and J are TRBV18 and TRBJ2-7, with TRBD1 matching 8 bases. This CDR3 has 13 residues. Looked up from germline, CDR1 is KGHSH and CDR2 is LQKENI. The V gene end was trimmed by 2 bases and the J gene end by 5 bases; junction bases not matched to a gene: 2. CDR3 in amino acids: CASSPDRGNEQYF. CDR3 DNA: TGTGCCAGCTCACCAGACAGGGGAAACGAGCAGTACTTC.

Only a few counts were recorded for this clone. The gene calls are TRBV14 and TRBJ2-1; no clear D gene. CDR1 and CDR2 from the germline V gene are SGHDN and FVKESK. This CDR3 is built from 13 residues. V shed 5 bases and J shed 6 bases, with 11 bases lying between them. DNA of the CDR3: TGTGCCAGCAGCAGGGTCAGGTTCAATGAGCAGTTCTTC. Protein product: CASSRVRFNEQFF.

The chain couples TRBV5-1 to TRBJ2-1; 11 nucleotides match TRBD2. Looked up from germline, CDR1 is SGHRS and CDR2 is YFSETQ. V lost 2 bases to trimming and J lost 6 bases; unmatched junction nucleotides: 4. The CDR3 is 15 amino acids. This CDR3 reads CASSFLAGGSNEQFF. CDR3 nucleotides: TGCGCCAGCAGCTTTCTAGCGGGGGGCTCCAATGAGCAGTTCTTC.

The chain couples TRBV28 to TRBJ1-1; D call uncertain. The CDR3 is made up of 13 amino acids. V lost 2 bases and J lost 6, with 10 bases in between. Germline V CDR1 and CDR2: MDHEN, SYDVKM. CDR3: CASSLQRRSEAFF. The DNA of the CDR3 is TGTGCCAGCAGTTTACAGCGTAGGTCTGAAGCTTTCTTT. Using reference TRBV28 and TRBJ1-1 for the parts outside the CDR3, the full variable domain is DVKVTQSSRYLVKRTGEKVFLECVQDMDHENMFWYRQDPGLGLRLIYFSYDVKMKEKGDIPEGYSVSREKKERFSLILESASTNQTSMYLCASSLQRRSEAFFGQGTRLTVV.

The V call is TRBV29-1, the J call TRBJ2-7; 10 nucleotides align to TRBD2. The CDR3 is 13 residues long. J gave up 4 bases and V 7 bases, and 7 bases lay outside the gene matches. Germline CDR1 reads SQVTM; CDR2 reads ANQGSEA. The CDR3 region has the DNA TGCAGCGCCGCCGGGACTAGCGTATACGAGCAGTACTTC. It codes for CSAAGTSVYEQYF.